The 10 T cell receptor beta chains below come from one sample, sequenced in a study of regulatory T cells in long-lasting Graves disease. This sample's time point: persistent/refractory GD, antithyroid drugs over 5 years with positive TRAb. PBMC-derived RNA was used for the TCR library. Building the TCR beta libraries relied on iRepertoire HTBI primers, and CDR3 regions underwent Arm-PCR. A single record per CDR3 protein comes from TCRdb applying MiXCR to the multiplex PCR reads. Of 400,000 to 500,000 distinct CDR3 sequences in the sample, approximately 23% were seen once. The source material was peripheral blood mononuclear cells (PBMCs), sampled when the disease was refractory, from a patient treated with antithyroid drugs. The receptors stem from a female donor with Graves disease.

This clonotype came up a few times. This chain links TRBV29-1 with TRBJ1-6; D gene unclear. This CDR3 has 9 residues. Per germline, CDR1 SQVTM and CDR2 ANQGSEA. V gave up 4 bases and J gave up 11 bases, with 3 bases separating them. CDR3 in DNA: TGCAGCGTTGGGCCACCCCTCCACTTT. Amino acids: CSVGPPLHF. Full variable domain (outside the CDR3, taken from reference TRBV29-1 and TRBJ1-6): SAVISQKPSRDICQRGTSLTIQCQVDSQVTMMFWYRQQPGQSLTLIATANQGSEATYESGFVIDKFPISRPNLTFSTLTVSNMSPEDSSIYLCSVGPPLHFGNGTRLTVT.

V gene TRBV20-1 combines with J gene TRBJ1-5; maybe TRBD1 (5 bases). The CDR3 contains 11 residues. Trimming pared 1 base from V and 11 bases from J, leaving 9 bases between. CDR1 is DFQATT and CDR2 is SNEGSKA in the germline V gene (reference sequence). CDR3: CSARGGNSQHF. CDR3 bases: TGCAGTGCTAGAGGGGGGAATTCCCAGCATTTT.

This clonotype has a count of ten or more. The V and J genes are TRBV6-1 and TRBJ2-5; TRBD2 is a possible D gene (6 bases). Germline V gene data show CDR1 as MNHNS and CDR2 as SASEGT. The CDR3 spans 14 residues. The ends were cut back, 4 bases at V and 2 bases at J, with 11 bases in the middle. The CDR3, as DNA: TGTGCCAGCAGTGTGCTGGGACTGCAAGAGACCCAGTACTTC. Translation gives CASSVLGLQETQYF.

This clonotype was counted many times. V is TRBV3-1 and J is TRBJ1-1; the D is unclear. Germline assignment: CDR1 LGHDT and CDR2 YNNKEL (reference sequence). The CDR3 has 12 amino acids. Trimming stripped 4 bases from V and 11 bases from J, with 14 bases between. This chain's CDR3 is CASSPGPRHAFF. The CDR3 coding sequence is TGTGCCAGCAGCCCAGGACCTCGACATGCTTTCTTT.

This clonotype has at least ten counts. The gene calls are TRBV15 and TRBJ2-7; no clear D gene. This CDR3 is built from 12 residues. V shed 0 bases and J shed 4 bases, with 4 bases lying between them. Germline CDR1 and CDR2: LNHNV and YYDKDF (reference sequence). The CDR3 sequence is CATSREGYEQYF. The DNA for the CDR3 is TGTGCCACCAGCAGAGAGGGTTACGAGCAGTACTTC.

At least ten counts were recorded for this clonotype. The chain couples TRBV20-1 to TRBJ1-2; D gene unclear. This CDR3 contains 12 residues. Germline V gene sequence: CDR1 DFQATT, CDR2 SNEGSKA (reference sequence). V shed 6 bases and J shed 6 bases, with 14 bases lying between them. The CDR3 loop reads CSARSASDGYTF. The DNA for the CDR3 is TGCAGTGCCCGAAGCGCCTCGGATGGCTACACCTTC.

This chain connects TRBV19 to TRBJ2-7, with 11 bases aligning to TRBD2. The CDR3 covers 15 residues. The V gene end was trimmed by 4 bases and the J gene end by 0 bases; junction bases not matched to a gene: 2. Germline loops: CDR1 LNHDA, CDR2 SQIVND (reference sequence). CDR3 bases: TGTGCCAGTAGTAGGACTAGCGGGCCCTCCTACGAGCAGTACTTC. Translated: CASSRTSGPSYEQYF.

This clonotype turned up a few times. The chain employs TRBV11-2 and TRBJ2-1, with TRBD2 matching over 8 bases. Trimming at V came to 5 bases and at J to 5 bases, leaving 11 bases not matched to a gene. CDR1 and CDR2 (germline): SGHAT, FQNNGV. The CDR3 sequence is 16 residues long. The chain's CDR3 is CASSRTGTSDDNEQFF. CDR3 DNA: TGTGCCAGCAGCCGAACCGGGACTAGTGATGACAATGAGCAGTTCTTC.

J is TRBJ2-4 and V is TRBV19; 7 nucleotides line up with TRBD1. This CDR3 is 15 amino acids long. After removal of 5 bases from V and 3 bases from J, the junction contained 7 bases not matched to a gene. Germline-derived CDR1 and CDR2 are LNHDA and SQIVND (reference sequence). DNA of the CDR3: TGTGCCAGTAGTCAACAGGGGACGGGCAAAAACATTCAGTACTTC. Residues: CASSQQGTGKNIQYF.

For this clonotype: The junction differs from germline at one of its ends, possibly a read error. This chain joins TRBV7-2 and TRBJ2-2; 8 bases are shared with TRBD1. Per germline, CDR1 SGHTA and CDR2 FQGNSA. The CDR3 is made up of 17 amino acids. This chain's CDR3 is CASSLVSGGAGTGEPFF. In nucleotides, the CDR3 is TGTGCCAGCAGCTTAGTCTCAGGGGGCGCAGGAACCGGGGAGCCGTTTTTT.